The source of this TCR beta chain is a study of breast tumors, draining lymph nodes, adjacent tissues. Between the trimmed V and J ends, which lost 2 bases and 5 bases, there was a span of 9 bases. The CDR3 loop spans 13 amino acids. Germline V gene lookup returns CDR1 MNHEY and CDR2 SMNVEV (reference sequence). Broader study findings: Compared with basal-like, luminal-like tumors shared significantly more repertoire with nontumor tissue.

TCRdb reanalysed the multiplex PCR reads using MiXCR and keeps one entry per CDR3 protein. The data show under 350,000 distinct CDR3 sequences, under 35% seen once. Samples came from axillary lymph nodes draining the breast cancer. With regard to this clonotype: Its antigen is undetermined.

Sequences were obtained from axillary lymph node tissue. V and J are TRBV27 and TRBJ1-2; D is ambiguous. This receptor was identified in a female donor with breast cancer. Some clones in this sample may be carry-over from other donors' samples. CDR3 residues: CASSLKPSYGYTF. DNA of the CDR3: TGTGCCAGCAGTTTAAAACCGTCTTATGGCTACACCTTC.